This T cell receptor (beta chain) was retrieved from a study of T cells after yellow fever vaccination. This clonotype was detected many times. This CDR3 region has 13 residues. Trimming stripped 1 base from V and 6 bases from J, with 8 bases between. The germline V gene encodes CDR1 SGHTA and CDR2 FQGNSA. TCRdb processed the 5' RACE reads anew with MiXCR; each CDR3 protein has one entry. Of some 600,000 distinct CDR3 sequences listed, approximately 16% are singletons. This TCR came from a man in his late teens or twenties who received the YFV17D yellow fever vaccine. V is TRBV7-2 and J is TRBJ2-3; D not certain. The sample here was PBMCs, taken about 5 days after the first yellow fever vaccination. The CDR3 DNA reads as TGTGCCAGCAGCTTAGAGTCCGGGGATACGCAGTATTTT. It specifies CASSLESGDTQYF.